This TCR beta chain emerged from a study of blood T cells in healthy people across ages. PCR was performed a second time for roughly 7 to 11 cycles using a sample-barcoded 5' primer and a J-beta primer mix. TCRdb ran MiXCR on the 5' RACE reads and lists one entry per CDR3 protein. In the table there are about 1.6 million distinct CDR3 sequences, around 36% of which are singletons. The CDR3 sequence is 14 residues long. This clonotype was seen just once. The rearrangement uses TRBV21-1 and TRBJ2-7; the D call of TRBD1 is as the table states it, not checked on the DNA. TRBV21-1 is annotated as a pseudogene. The sequenced sample consisted of blood. The origin of this receptor is a woman in her twenties or thirties in good health. The CDR3 DNA reads as TGTGCCGGCAGCTCGCGGGACAGAAACTACGAGCAGTACTTC. Protein product: CAGSSRDRNYEQYF.